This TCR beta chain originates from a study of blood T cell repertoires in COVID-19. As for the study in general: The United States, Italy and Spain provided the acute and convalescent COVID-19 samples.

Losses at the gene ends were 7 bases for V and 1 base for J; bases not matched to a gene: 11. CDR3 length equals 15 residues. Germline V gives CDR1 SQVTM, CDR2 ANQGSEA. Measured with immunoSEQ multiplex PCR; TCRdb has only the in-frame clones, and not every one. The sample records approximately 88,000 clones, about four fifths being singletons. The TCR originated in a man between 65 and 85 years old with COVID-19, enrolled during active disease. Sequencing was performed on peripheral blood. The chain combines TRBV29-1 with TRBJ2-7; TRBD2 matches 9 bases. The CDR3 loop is CSAGMRGLASYEQYF. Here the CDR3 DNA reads TGCAGCGCCGGGATGCGGGGACTAGCATCCTACGAGCAGTACTTC.